This T cell receptor (beta chain) was identified in a study of siplizumab effects on memory and regulatory T cells. Clones were read by immunoSEQ multiplex PCR, and TCRdb kept only the in-frame ones, dropping some. The data show about 100,000 clones, with 91% seen just once and roughly 0.15% held by the top ten. The CDR3 extends over 12 amino acids. CDR1 is LNHDA and CDR2 is SQIVND in the germline V gene (reference sequence). The V end was cut by 4 bases, the J end by 6 bases, with 6 bases between. The TCR originated in a human donor in good health. Sequenced input: CD4+ T cells sorted from blood. V and J are TRBV19 and TRBJ2-2; no reliable D call. This CDR3 is CASSRPAGELFF. The CDR3 nucleotides are TGTGCCAGTAGTAGGCCGGCCGGGGAGCTGTTTTTT.